Below, 9 T cell receptor beta chains from the same sample are listed, as sequenced in a study of OX40 agonist ivuxolimab in advanced cancers. Clones were sequenced by immunoSEQ multiplex PCR, and TCRdb holds only the in-frame ones, with some missing. Among about 58,000 clones listed, 85% to 90% were seen once. This material consisted of CD4+ or CD8+ T cells sorted from blood, taken in a trial of the OX40 agonist ivuxolimab. These receptors originate from an adult with an advanced solid tumor such as melanoma, head and neck, liver or kidney cancer.

The CDR3 DNA is TGTGCCAGCAGATCCTTATTTAGCGGGAGGGCCTACAATGAGCAGTTCTTC. As protein: CASRSLFSGRAYNEQFF. The J gene is TRBJ2-1, the V gene TRBV2; 11 nucleotides line up with TRBD2. V lost 6 bases to trimming and J lost 2 bases; unmatched junction nucleotides: 9. Germline V gives CDR1 SNHLY, CDR2 FYNNEI. CDR3 length: 17 residues.

The chain has TRBV6-1 and TRBJ2-1; a possible D gene is TRBD2 (6 bases). Germline assignment: CDR1 MNHNS and CDR2 SASEGT. With 2 bases removed from V and 2 bases from J, the gap between germline ends came to 28 bases. The CDR3 is 21 residues long. CDR3 sequence (DNA): TGTGCCAGCAGTGAACTAGGGGACTCGTGCCGATCTAGAGAACCCTACAATGAGCAGTTCTTC. Encoded protein: CASSELGDSCRSREPYNEQFF.

The chain is built from TRBV9 and TRBJ1-2; 8 positions match TRBD1. Per the germline V gene, CDR1 is SGDLS and CDR2 is YYNGEE. The CDR3 runs 13 residues. The trim removed 2 bases at V and 14 bases at J, leaving 11 bases unmatched. The CDR3 is CASSVDPQGDRTF. The CDR3 DNA reads TGTGCCAGCAGCGTCGACCCACAGGGGGATCGGACCTTC.

The chain links TRBV9 to TRBJ2-3; 8 bases line up with TRBD2. The CDR3 totals 17 residues. Germline CDR1 SGDLS, CDR2 YYNGEE. With V trimmed by 6 bases and J by 4 bases, 16 bases remained unmatched. The CDR3 here is CASKPRGSGSRSDTQYF. Here the CDR3 DNA reads TGTGCCAGCAAGCCCCGGGGAAGCGGGAGTAGGTCAGATACGCAGTATTTT. Variable domain in full (rest from reference TRBV9 and TRBJ2-3): DSGVTQTPKHLITATGQRVTLRCSPRSGDLSVYWYQQSLDQGLQFLIQYYNGEERAKGNILERFSAQQFPDLHSELNLSSLELGDSALYFCASKPRGSGSRSDTQYFGPGTRLTVL.

This rearrangement joins TRBV2 to TRBJ2-4, with a weak D call TRBD1 (6 bases). Trimming cost V 8 bases and J 6 bases, with 11 bases left between them. Germline CDR1 and CDR2: SNHLY and FYNNEI. This CDR3 contains 12 residues. The CDR3 here is CASGVQGNIQYF. The CDR3 DNA follows: TGTGCCAGCGGTGTACAGGGAAACATTCAGTACTTC.

The genes are TRBV28 and TRBJ2-3; the D is unclear. Germline CDR1 MDHEN, CDR2 SYDVKM. V gave up 4 bases and J gave up 0 bases, with 11 bases separating them. The CDR3 length is 15 residues. The chain's CDR3 is CASSYGVLSTDTQYF. In DNA form, the CDR3 reads TGTGCCAGCAGTTATGGGGTCCTTAGCACAGATACGCAGTATTTT. Looking up the rest from reference TRBV28 and TRBJ2-3 gives the full variable domain: DVKVTQSSRYLVKRTGEKVFLECVQDMDHENMFWYRQDPGLGLRLIYFSYDVKMKEKGDIPEGYSVSREKKERFSLILESASTNQTSMYLCASSYGVLSTDTQYFGPGTRLTVL.

This clone has a handful of counts. The chain uses TRBV5-1 and TRBJ1-1; D ambiguous. Germline CDR1 and CDR2: SGHRS and YFSETQ. This CDR3 has 13 residues. Deletions cut 7 bases from V and 1 base from J, with 11 bases between. The CDR3 DNA is TGCGCCAGCCTGGCCCCAGGGAACACTGAAGCTTTCTTT. It encodes CASLAPGNTEAFF.

This chain joins TRBV6-6 and TRBJ2-6; TRBD1 matches 7 bases. Germline V gives CDR1 MNHNY, CDR2 SVGAGI (reference sequence). There are 15 residues in the CDR3. J gave up 0 bases and V 7 bases, and 3 bases lay outside the gene matches. CDR3 loop: CASIPGGSGANVLTF. The CDR3 nucleotides read TGTGCCAGCATTCCAGGGGGCTCTGGGGCCAACGTCCTGACTTTC.

This clone was recorded a few times. The chain links TRBV19 to TRBJ1-5; unclear D gene. The V end was cut by 5 bases, the J end by 10 bases, with 15 bases between. There are 13 residues in the CDR3. The germline CDR1 and CDR2 sequences are LNHDA and SQIVND (reference sequence). The CDR3 nucleotides read TGTGCCAGTAGTTCCTTACCCCTAGTCCCCCAGCATTTT. Amino acid sequence: CASSSLPLVPQHF.